This is a list of T cell receptor beta chains from one sample in a study of blood T cells in healthy people across ages. TCRdb fed the 5' RACE reads into MiXCR, producing one record per CDR3 protein. The sample consists of 450,000 to 700,000 distinct CDR3 sequences, 27% of them appearing once. Sequencing input: blood. The receptors derive from a woman between 70 and 85 years old in good health. Each CDR3 is given with its conserved first and last residue. The order of the fields is J gene, V gene, CDR3 protein.

J: TRBJ1-1; V: TRBV6-2/TRBV6-3; CDR3: CASTPIETRMNTEAFF
J: TRBJ1-2; V: TRBV7-8; CDR3: CASSLGDRGGGYTF
J: TRBJ1-6; V: TRBV10-3; CDR3: CAISASGDPWNSPLHF
J: TRBJ2-7; V: TRBV10-3; CDR3: CAIRDSRSYEQYF
J: TRBJ2-1; V: TRBV11-2; CDR3: CATRGGTSNEQFF
J: TRBJ2-7; V: TRBV6-6; CDR3: CASSYLQGSHEQYF
J: TRBJ2-3; V: TRBV20-1; CDR3: CSAPGQGIGTQYF
J: TRBJ1-2; V: TRBV5-1; CDR3: CASSLDDYGYTF
J: TRBJ2-3; V: TRBV20-1; CDR3: CSAPGPGTDTQYF
J: TRBJ1-2; V: TRBV6-6; CDR3: CASSYGTGLYGYTF
J: TRBJ1-1; V: TRBV24-1; CDR3: CATRGTSEGVAEAFF
J: TRBJ2-5; V: TRBV7-3; CDR3: CASSFTPDGTQYF
J: TRBJ2-3; V: TRBV24-1; CDR3: CATSDLGTATDTQYF
J: TRBJ2-2; V: TRBV6-5; CDR3: CASRSTRRAGELFF
J: TRBJ2-1; V: TRBV2; CDR3: CASSQQHEQFF
J: TRBJ2-1; V: TRBV6-5; CDR3: CASSYSNSYNEQFF
J: TRBJ1-1; V: TRBV29-1; CDR3: CNVEVNRGRNTEAFF
J: TRBJ2-3; V: TRBV28; CDR3: CASSSPGTGGLDTQYF
J: TRBJ1-4; V: TRBV7-2; CDR3: CASSLLFGARNEKLFF
J: TRBJ1-4; V: TRBV18; CDR3: CASSRPVEGTEKLFF
J: TRBJ2-7; V: TRBV11-1; CDR3: CASSPGLHSYEQYF
J: TRBJ1-5; V: TRBV16; CDR3: CASSQTGLNQPQHF
J: TRBJ2-7; V: TRBV29-1; CDR3: CSVGGRSSYEQYF
J: TRBJ2-6; V: TRBV3-1; CDR3: CASSQDRTGANVLTF
J: TRBJ2-3; V: TRBV29-1; CDR3: CSVGGLAGLQDTQYF
J: TRBJ2-7; V: TRBV7-2; CDR3: CASSSGASTYEQYF
J: TRBJ2-3; V: TRBV5-1; CDR3: CASTTSGDTDTQYF
J: TRBJ2-7; V: TRBV27; CDR3: CASSAPGQGYEQYF